A single sample gave rise to the 20 T cell receptor beta chains below, sequenced in a study of cytotoxic CD8 clonotypes in ibrutinib-treated CLL. Profiled with immunoSEQ multiplex PCR; TCRdb holds only in-frame clones, not every one. The table lists 150,000 to 200,000 clones, roughly 90% of them singletons. This sample comprised PBMCs, obtained at disease progression, from a patient treated with ibrutinib. The receptors shown here come from a human donor with chronic lymphocytic leukemia.

The chain joins TRBV5-1 to TRBJ2-7; the match to TRBD1 covers 7 bases. Germline CDR1 SGHRS, CDR2 YFSETQ. The CDR3 runs 15 residues. Losses at the gene ends were 2 bases for V and 1 base for J; bases not matched to a gene: 6. CDR3 DNA sequence: TGCGCCAGCAGCTTAGACCCGGGACAGTCCTACGAGCAGTACTTC. Amino acids: CASSLDPGQSYEQYF.

The J gene is TRBJ1-4, the V gene TRBV7-6; TRBD1 is a possible D gene (5 bases). Trimming pared 0 bases from V and 7 bases from J, leaving 12 bases between. The CDR3 sequence is 15 residues long. CDR1 is SGHVS, CDR2 FNYEAQ, per germline. The CDR3 DNA sequence: TGTGCCAGCAGCTTAGCCTATCGGAGGGGTGAAAAACTGTTTTTT. Residues: CASSLAYRRGEKLFF.

The chain recombines TRBV7-2 with TRBJ1-4; 10 bases are a match to TRBD1. V shed 5 bases, J shed 7 bases, and the junction held 7 bases outside the gene matches. Per the germline V gene, CDR1 is SGHTA and CDR2 is FQGNSA. The CDR3 contains 15 residues. This CDR3 reads CASSPGTGEVEKLFF. The CDR3 DNA reads as TGTGCCAGCAGCCCTGGGACAGGGGAAGTTGAAAAACTGTTTTTT.

The CDR3: CASSAGLAGEQYF. The CDR3 bases are TGTGCCAGCAGCGCGGGACTAGCGGGGGAGCAGTACTTC. The chain joins TRBV7-6 to TRBJ2-7; 13 bases line up with TRBD2. CDR3 length: 13 amino acids. Losses at the gene ends were 5 bases for V and 7 bases for J; bases not matched to a gene: 2. Germline assignment: CDR1 SGHVS and CDR2 FNYEAQ.

This clone was seen just once. The V call is TRBV2, the J call TRBJ2-7; possible D gene TRBD1, 5 bases. V lost 6 bases to trimming and J lost 6 bases, with 18 bases between them. The CDR3 contains 14 residues. The germline V gene encodes CDR1 SNHLY and CDR2 FYNNEI. The CDR3 reads CASSSQSPGFEQYF. The CDR3 DNA reads as TGTGCCAGCAGCTCCCAGTCCCCAGGGTTCGAGCAGTACTTC.

This clone has a single count. The rearrangement uses TRBV4-1 and TRBJ2-4; 16 bases agree with TRBD2. Trimming took 4 bases from V and 0 from J; bases not matched to a gene: 3. This CDR3 is built from 18 residues. Germline CDR1 is MGHRA and CDR2 is YSYEKL. This CDR3 reads CASSPGLAGGLAKNIQYF. The CDR3, as DNA: TGCGCCAGCAGCCCGGGACTAGCGGGGGGGTTAGCCAAAAACATTCAGTACTTC.

This sequence joins TRBV15 and TRBJ2-3, with 10 bases aligning to TRBD1. This CDR3 spans 16 amino acids. With V trimmed by 1 base and J by 0 bases, 1 base remained unmatched. Looked up from germline, CDR1 is LNHNV and CDR2 is YYDKDF (reference sequence). The CDR3 sequence is CATSRGTGGSTDTQYF. The CDR3 region has the DNA TGTGCCACCAGCAGAGGGACAGGGGGGAGCACAGATACGCAGTATTTT.

The chain is built from TRBV7-9 and TRBJ2-7; D is unclear. Germline loops: CDR1 SEHNR, CDR2 FQNEAQ (reference sequence). V gave up 1 base and J gave up 2 bases, with 21 bases separating them. The CDR3 extends over 18 amino acids. CDR3: CASSLVSSVWDNPYEQYF. CDR3 DNA sequence: TGTGCCAGCAGCTTAGTATCGTCGGTGTGGGATAACCCCTACGAGCAGTACTTC. The variable domain in full, with the rest retrieved from reference TRBV7-9 and TRBJ2-7, is DTGVSQNPRHKITKRGQNVTFRCDPISEHNRLYWYRQTLGQGPEFLTYFQNEAQLEKSRLLSDRFSAERPKGSFSTLEIQRTEQGDSAMYLCASSLVSSVWDNPYEQYFGPGTRLTVT.

In nucleotides, the CDR3 is TGTGCCAGCAGCGTAGGGGGACTAGGCTACAATGAGCAGTTCTTC. Its protein is CASSVGGLGYNEQFF. The chain uses TRBV9 and TRBJ2-1, with 8 bases fitting TRBD2. CDR3 length: 15 residues. V shed 0 bases, J shed 3 bases, and the junction held 2 bases outside the gene matches. Germline lookup yields CDR1 SGDLS and CDR2 YYNGEE.

The chain joins TRBV6-5 to TRBJ1-2, with D perhaps TRBD1 (5 bases). This CDR3 is 15 amino acids long. The germline gives CDR1 MNHEY, CDR2 SVGAGI. V lost 7 bases to trimming and J lost 2 bases, with 17 bases between them. Here the CDR3 DNA reads TGTGCCAGCACCCCCACGCTCGGGGGAAACTATGGCTACACCTTC. It encodes CASTPTLGGNYGYTF.

The sample holds a few counts of this clone. This rearrangement joins TRBV5-1 to TRBJ1-1, with D perhaps matching TRBD1 (6 bases). Trimming stripped 0 bases from V and 1 base from J, with 16 bases between. Germline loops: CDR1 SGHRS, CDR2 YFSETQ. The CDR3 sequence is 17 residues long. Here the CDR3 DNA reads TGCGCCAGCAGCTTGGGGGGACGGCAGGGGAGGAACACTGAAGCTTTCTTT. This translates into CASSLGGRQGRNTEAFF.

The chain has TRBV7-9 and TRBJ2-6; D unclear. The length of the CDR3 is 18 residues. Germline CDR1 SEHNR, CDR2 FQNEAQ (reference sequence). V was pared by 5 bases and J by 0 bases, with 17 bases between. CDR3 nucleotides: TGTGCCAGCAGCCCCGGATCCGGGTCCAGCTCTGGGGCCAACGTCCTGACTTTC. Translation: CASSPGSGSSSGANVLTF.

V and J are TRBV7-8 and TRBJ2-3, with D perhaps matching TRBD1 (5 bases). The CDR3 length is 12 residues. Trimming stripped 6 bases from V and 11 bases from J, with 15 bases between. Germline loops: CDR1 SGHVS, CDR2 FQNEAQ. The CDR3 sequence is CASRVGQGKQYF. DNA of the CDR3: TGTGCCAGCAGGGTAGGGCAGGGCAAGCAGTATTTT.

V gene TRBV10-3 combines with J gene TRBJ2-3; 7 nucleotides align to TRBD2. CDR1 and CDR2 from the germline V gene are ENHRY and SYGVKD. The CDR3 has 14 amino acids. V was pared by 3 bases and J by 8 bases, with 8 bases of the junction left unmatched. The CDR3, as DNA: TGTGCCATCAGTGACGAAGCGGGAACCAGTACGCAGTATTTT. This encodes CAISDEAGTSTQYF.

This clone was detected only once. This chain connects TRBV5-6 to TRBJ1-1, with D tentatively TRBD1 (5 bases). Germline V lookup: CDR1 SGHDT, CDR2 YYEEEE. The germline V and J ends were trimmed by 4 bases and 0 bases, with 25 bases remaining between them. The length of the CDR3 is 19 residues. This chain's CDR3 is CASSPTFLAEGRMNTEAFF. Here the CDR3 DNA reads TGTGCCAGCAGCCCCACCTTTTTGGCTGAGGGGCGGATGAACACTGAAGCTTTCTTT.

The sample holds a few counts of this clone. The chain uses TRBV12-5 and TRBJ2-1; D assignment may be TRBD1 or TRBD2 (5 bases each). Trimming shortened V by 1 base and J by 2 bases, and 12 bases separated the two germline ends. Germline CDR1 LGHNT, CDR2 FRNRAP. The CDR3 spans 16 residues. As DNA, the CDR3 is TGTGCTAGTGGTTTGGGACCGGGGCCCCCCTACAATGAGCAGTTCTTC. Translation: CASGLGPGPPYNEQFF. Looking up the rest from reference TRBV12-5 and TRBJ2-1 gives the full variable domain: DARVTQTPRHKVTEMGQEVTMRCQPILGHNTVFWYRQTMMQGLELLAYFRNRAPLDDSGMPKDRFSAEMPDATLATLKIQPSEPRDSAVYFCASGLGPGPPYNEQFFGPGTRLTVL.

The V call is TRBV18, the J call TRBJ2-1; 9 bases are a match to TRBD2. Germline CDR1 KGHSH, CDR2 LQKENI. V shed 6 bases and J 8 bases; nucleotides not matched to a gene: 5. This CDR3 region has 13 residues. CDR3 nucleotide sequence: TGTGCCAGCTCCCGGACTAGCGCCGATGAGCAGTTCTTC. It specifies CASSRTSADEQFF.

The chain links TRBV6-1 to TRBJ2-5, with D uncertain. The CDR3 has 14 amino acids. Per the germline V gene, CDR1 is MNHNS and CDR2 is SASEGT. The CDR3: CAYGLGSLKETQYF. The CDR3 nucleotides read TGTGCTTATGGGCTAGGAAGCTTGAAAGAGACCCAGTACTTC.

The chain links TRBV7-9 to TRBJ1-2, with no clear D. Germline assignment: CDR1 SEHNR and CDR2 FQNEAQ (reference sequence). V was pared by 7 bases and J by 8 bases, with 11 bases between. The CDR3 covers 11 residues. CDR3 bases: TGTGCCAGCACCCAACTCAGGGGCTACACCTTC. It encodes CASTQLRGYTF.

This chain uses TRBV19 with TRBJ1-1; D possibly corresponds to TRBD1 (6 bases). V shed 4 bases and J shed 1 base, with 16 bases lying between them. Germline CDR1 LNHDA, CDR2 SQIVND (reference sequence). The CDR3 consists of 16 residues. The CDR3 coding sequence is TGTGCCAGTAGTAGGTTGTACGGGGGGCCGAACACTGAAGCTTTCTTT. This gives the protein CASSRLYGGPNTEAFF.